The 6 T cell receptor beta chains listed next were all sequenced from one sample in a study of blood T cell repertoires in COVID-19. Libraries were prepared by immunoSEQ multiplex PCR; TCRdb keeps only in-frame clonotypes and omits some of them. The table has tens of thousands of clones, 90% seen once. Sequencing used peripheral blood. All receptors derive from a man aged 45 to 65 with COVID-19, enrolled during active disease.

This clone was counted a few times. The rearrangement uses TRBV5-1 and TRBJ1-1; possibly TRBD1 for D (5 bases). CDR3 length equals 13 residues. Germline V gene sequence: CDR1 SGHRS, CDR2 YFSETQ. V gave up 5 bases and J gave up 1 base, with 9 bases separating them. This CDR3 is CASRRQPNTEAFF. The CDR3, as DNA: TGCGCCAGCAGGAGACAGCCGAACACTGAAGCTTTCTTT.

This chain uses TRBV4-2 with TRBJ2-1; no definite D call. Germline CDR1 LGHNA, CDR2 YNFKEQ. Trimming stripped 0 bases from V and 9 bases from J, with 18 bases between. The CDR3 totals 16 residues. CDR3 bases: TGTGCCAGCAGCCAAGATGGTAATAGCTGGGTCGGTGAGCAGTTCTTC. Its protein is CASSQDGNSWVGEQFF.

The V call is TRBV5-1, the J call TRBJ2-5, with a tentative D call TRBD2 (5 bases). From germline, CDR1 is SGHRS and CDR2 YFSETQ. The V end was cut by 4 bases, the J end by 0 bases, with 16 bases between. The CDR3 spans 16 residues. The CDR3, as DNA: TGCGCCAGCAGCCCTGGACTGACCCTGTACCAAGAGACCCAGTACTTC. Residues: CASSPGLTLYQETQYF.

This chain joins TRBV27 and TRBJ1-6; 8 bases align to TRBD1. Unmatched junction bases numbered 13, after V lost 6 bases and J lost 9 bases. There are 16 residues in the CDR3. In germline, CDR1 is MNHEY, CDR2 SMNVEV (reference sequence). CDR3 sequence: CASSRSATGVGSPLHF. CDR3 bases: TGTGCCAGCAGCCGTTCTGCGACAGGGGTGGGTTCACCCCTCCACTTT.

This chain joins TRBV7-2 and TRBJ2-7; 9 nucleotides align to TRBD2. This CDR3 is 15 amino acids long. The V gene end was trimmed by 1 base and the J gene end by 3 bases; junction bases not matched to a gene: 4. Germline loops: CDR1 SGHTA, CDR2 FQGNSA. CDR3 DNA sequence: TGTGCCAGCAGCTTAGTATCTAGCGGGAACTACGAGCAGTACTTC. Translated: CASSLVSSGNYEQYF.

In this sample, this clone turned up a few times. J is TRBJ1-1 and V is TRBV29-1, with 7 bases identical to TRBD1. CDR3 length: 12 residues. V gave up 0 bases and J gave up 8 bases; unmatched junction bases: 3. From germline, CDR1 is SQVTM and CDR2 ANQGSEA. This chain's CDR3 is CSVEEGQLEAFF. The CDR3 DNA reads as TGCAGCGTTGAAGAGGGACAGCTCGAAGCTTTCTTT.